Listed below are T cell receptor beta chains from one sample, sequenced in a study of human T cells and chemical hapten exposure. TCRdb re-called the RACE reads through MiXCR, storing one row per CDR3 protein. The sample has around 71,000 distinct CDR3 sequences, 7.5% to 10% seen once. Material: whole blood, obtained in connection with sensitization to the hapten diphenylcyclopropenone (DPC). These TCRs come from a woman aged 40 to 50 with alopecia areata. Some clones in this sample may be carry-over from other donors' samples. CDR3s leave out the opening cysteine and the closing phenylalanine or tryptophan. D genes are given only for firm matches.

TRBJ2-1	TRBV12-5	.	ASGLEGHPYNEQF
TRBJ1-1	TRBV29-1	.	SVESGSLNTEAF
TRBJ1-1	TRBV2	.	ASIIGSIMNTEAF
TRBJ2-7	TRBV4-3	.	ASSQAGFGEQY
TRBJ1-1	TRBV6-2/TRBV6-3	.	ASSYPAMNTEAF
TRBJ2-1	TRBV11-2	.	ASSLVYHEQF
TRBJ2-1	TRBV27	TRBD1	ASSPDRFNEQF
TRBJ2-7	TRBV6-6	.	ASSSPAYEQY
TRBJ1-1	TRBV7-2	.	ASSPSFLNTEAF
TRBJ2-5	TRBV5-1	TRBD2	ASSAGLAGGPEETQY
TRBJ2-5	TRBV4-1	.	ASRPDMGARQETQY
TRBJ1-1	TRBV29-1	.	SVASGAKTEAF